These 6 T cell receptor beta chains were all obtained from the same sample, sequenced in a study of blood T cell repertoires in COVID-19 (dated by TCRdb to the early 2020s). Library preparation was by the immunoSEQ multiplex PCR assay. As stored in TCRdb, this immuneACCESS dataset retains in-frame rearrangements with V and J assigned. A fraction of the clones does not appear; measured against another copy, unresolved V genes explain less than half of the discrepancy, and the remainder lacks a known reason. The sample contains 130,000 to 150,000 clones, just under 90% of them found a single time. The biggest ten clones account for 3.5% to 5.5% of the sample. The sequenced sample was peripheral blood. These receptors came from a middle-aged woman with acute or convalescent COVID-19.

The chain carries TRBV6-5 and TRBJ1-2; 8 bases agree with TRBD1. The CDR3 runs 13 residues. V shed 6 bases, J shed 4 bases, and the junction held 4 bases outside the gene matches. The germline gives CDR1 MNHEY, CDR2 SVGAGI. The CDR3 here is CASSRGQGYGYTF. CDR3 in DNA: TGTGCCAGCAGCCGAGGACAGGGCTATGGCTACACCTTC.

The chain carries TRBV30 and TRBJ1-6, with a weak D call TRBD1 (6 bases). Trimming stripped 2 bases from V and 4 bases from J, with 9 bases between. The CDR3 loop spans 14 amino acids. CDR1 GTSNPN and CDR2 SVGIG come from the germline V gene (reference sequence). This chain's CDR3 is CAWSRGGYNSPLHF. In DNA form, the CDR3 reads TGTGCCTGGAGTAGAGGGGGATATAATTCACCCCTCCACTTT.

V and J are TRBV6-2 or TRBV6-3 and TRBJ1-2; 9 nucleotides match TRBD1. CDR3 length: 16 residues. V shed 0 bases and J 5 bases; nucleotides not matched to a gene: 7. Germline V gives CDR1 MNHEY, CDR2 SVGEGT. The chain's CDR3 is CASSYSTGGLTYGYTF. The DNA of the CDR3 is TGTGCCAGCAGTTACTCGACAGGGGGACTAACTTATGGCTACACCTTC.

The chain joins TRBV7-8 to TRBJ2-7; the match to TRBD1 covers 10 bases. Germline loops: CDR1 SGHVS, CDR2 FQNEAQ. The CDR3 spans 15 residues. V was pared by 2 bases and J by 6 bases, with 7 bases of the junction left unmatched. The CDR3 reads CASSLPGQGWVEQYF. The CDR3 nucleotides are TGTGCCAGCAGCTTACCGGGACAGGGGTGGGTCGAGCAGTACTTC.

This sequence joins TRBV28 and TRBJ1-4; D might be TRBD1 (5 bases). CDR1 is MDHEN, CDR2 SYDVKM, per germline. The length of the CDR3 is 16 residues. V was clipped by 7 bases and J by 0 bases, with 15 bases between them. The DNA of the CDR3 is TGTGCCAGCACCCAAAGTACGGGGGCAACTAATGAAAAACTGTTTTTT. Its translation: CASTQSTGATNEKLFF.

This clone was seen only once. The genes are TRBV5-3 and TRBJ2-1; 11 positions agree with TRBD2. TRBV5-3 is reported as an ORF; its role is uncertain. The junction had 9 bases not matched to a gene; V was cut back by 3 bases and J by 4 bases. The CDR3 consists of 17 residues. The CDR3 nucleotides read TGTGCCAGAAGCTCCCTCTTAGCGGGGGGGTCTTACAATGAGCAGTTCTTC. Its protein is CARSSLLAGGSYNEQFF.